The source of this T cell receptor beta chain is a study of T cell responses to AZD1222 COVID-19 vaccine. Germline V lookup: CDR1 SNHLY, CDR2 FYNNEI. CDR3 length equals 14 residues. The V gene lost 7 bases and the J gene lost 0 bases, with 10 bases spanning the gap. Study observations and caveats: The sample set comprised mostly white British donors with more females, and clonal diversity was possibly underestimated.

The assay was immunoSEQ multiplex PCR, and TCRdb's table has in-frame clones only and misses some. The sample contains some 150,000 clones, 92% of which appear only once. In regard to this clone: The target antigen is unknown.

The TCR sequence derives from an adult who received the AZD1222 COVID-19 vaccine. The sample in question was peripheral blood, obtained 28 days after the second AZD1222 dose. The chain joins TRBV2 to TRBJ1-5; D unresolved. This chain's CDR3 is CASKLENSNQPQHF. DNA for the CDR3: TGTGCCAGCAAACTCGAGAATAGCAATCAGCCCCAGCATTTT.